This TCR beta chain was observed in a study of regulatory T cells in long-lasting Graves disease. Turning to the study itself: By definition, persistent Graves' disease involved antithyroid drugs for over 5 years alongside positive TSH receptor antibodies.

The sample holds many counts of this clonotype. Its antigen is still unknown. General study findings and limits: Those with persistent Graves' had less TCR diversity than newly diagnosed patients.

The ends were cut back, 0 bases at V and 2 bases at J, with 10 bases in the middle. The CDR3 totals 14 residues. Per the germline V gene, CDR1 is DFQATT and CDR2 is SNEGSKA (reference sequence). Described time point: persistent/refractory GD, antithyroid drugs over 5 years with positive TRAb. PBMC RNA was the source of the TCR library. For TCR beta, libraries came from iRepertoire HTBI primers and Arm-PCR of CDR3 regions. TCRdb used MiXCR to reprocess the multiplex PCR reads, holding one entry per CDR3 protein. The repertoire holds 350,000 to 500,000 distinct CDR3 sequences, with roughly a fifth as singletons.

This chain connects TRBV20-1 to TRBJ1-1; D unresolved. Sequences were derived from peripheral blood mononuclear cells (PBMCs), sampled when the disease was refractory, from a patient treated with antithyroid drugs. The sequence was collected from a female donor with Graves disease. The CDR3 reads CSARDPAANTEAFF. The CDR3 DNA reads TGCAGTGCTAGAGATCCTGCAGCTAACACTGAAGCTTTCTTT.